This T cell receptor (beta chain) was recorded in a study of blood T cell repertoires in COVID-19. The overall study: The origin of the acute and convalescent COVID-19 samples was the United States, Italy and Spain. T cells, B-cell-depleted T cells, or PBMCs supplied cDNA or gDNA.

CDR1 MGHRA and CDR2 YSYEKL come from the germline V gene. CDR3 length equals 13 residues. Trimming left V 8 bases short and J 4 bases short, with 14 bases between. Each participant's cohort was designated according to participant-reported clinical history. Before being deemed recovered, Cohort 3 donors had two negative PCRs, clearance, or symptom resolution. Repertoires were generated with immunoSEQ multiplex PCR, while TCRdb's copy carries only in-frame clones and drops some. The profile covers roughly 300,000 clones, with 65% to 90% appearing a single time and approximately 4.1% taken by the ten largest.

This clonotype was obtained from a man aged 25-45 years who had recovered from COVID-19. This sequence joins TRBV4-1 and TRBJ1-1; weak D call: TRBD1 (5 bases). Sequenced sample: PBMCs or T cells enriched from blood (not recorded which). As DNA, the CDR3 is TGCGCCAGCTCAGGGCAGGGAGGCACTGAAGCTTTCTTT. The encoded protein is CASSGQGGTEAFF.